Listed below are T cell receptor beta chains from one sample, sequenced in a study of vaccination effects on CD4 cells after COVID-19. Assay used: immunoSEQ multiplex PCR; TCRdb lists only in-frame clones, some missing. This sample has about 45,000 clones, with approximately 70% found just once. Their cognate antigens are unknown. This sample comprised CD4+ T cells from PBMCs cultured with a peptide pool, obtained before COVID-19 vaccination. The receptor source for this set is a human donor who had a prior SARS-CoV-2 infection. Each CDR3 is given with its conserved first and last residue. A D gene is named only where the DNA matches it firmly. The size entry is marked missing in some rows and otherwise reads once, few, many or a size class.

CDR3nt: TGTGCCAGCAGTTACTCGGCTAGCGGGGTATACGAGCAGTACTTC
CDR3aa: CASSYSASGVYEQYF
abundance: -
v_gene: TRBV6-5
j_gene: TRBJ2-7
d_gene: TRBD2

CDR3nt: TGTGCCATCAGGGACACTATGGACACCGGGGAGCTGTTTTTT
CDR3aa: CAIRDTMDTGELFF
abundance: -
v_gene: TRBV10-3
j_gene: TRBJ2-2
d_gene: -

CDR3nt: TGTGCCAGCAGCCTAAACGATCGGACCCGGAGATTCTTC
CDR3aa: CASSLNDRTRRFF
abundance: -
v_gene: TRBV7-2
j_gene: TRBJ2-7
d_gene: -

CDR3nt: TGTGCCAGCAGCGGGGAACACAATGAGCAGTTCTTC
CDR3aa: CASSGEHNEQFF
abundance: once
v_gene: TRBV9
j_gene: TRBJ2-1
d_gene: -

CDR3nt: TGTGCCAGCAGCTTAATCTTTACGCACGCTACCTACAATGAGCAGTTCTTC
CDR3aa: CASSLIFTHATYNEQFF
abundance: -
v_gene: TRBV7-9
j_gene: TRBJ2-1
d_gene: -

CDR3nt: TGTGCCAGTAGTATAAAGGGGACTAGCGGGGGGCCTACAATTTCCTACAATGAGCAGTTCTTC
CDR3aa: CASSIKGTSGGPTISYNEQFF
abundance: -
v_gene: TRBV19
j_gene: TRBJ2-1
d_gene: TRBD2

CDR3nt: TGTGCCAGCAGTTACGGGTTTCGCAGGGGGCGAGGCAATCAGCCCCAGCATTTT
CDR3aa: CASSYGFRRGRGNQPQHF
abundance: -
v_gene: TRBV6-2/TRBV6-3
j_gene: TRBJ1-5
d_gene: TRBD1

CDR3nt: TGTGCCACCAGTGATTTCCCCGCCCCCGAGCAGTACTTC
CDR3aa: CATSDFPAPEQYF
abundance: -
v_gene: TRBV24-1
j_gene: TRBJ2-7
d_gene: -

CDR3nt: TGTGCCAGCAGCGGGGGGGCGTCCTACCAGCATTTT
CDR3aa: CASSGGASYQHF
abundance: -
v_gene: TRBV6-5
j_gene: TRBJ1-5
d_gene: -

CDR3nt: TGTGCCAGTAGGGGGCTGGGAACTGAAGCTTTCTTT
CDR3aa: CASRGLGTEAFF
abundance: few
v_gene: TRBV7-9
j_gene: TRBJ1-1
d_gene: TRBD1

CDR3nt: TGTGCCAGCTCACCCTTCAGGGATGAAAAACTGTTTTTT
CDR3aa: CASSPFRDEKLFF
abundance: few
v_gene: TRBV18
j_gene: TRBJ1-4
d_gene: -

CDR3nt: TGTGCCATCAGTGAGTCCTCTAGCGGAGCTAGCACAGATACGCAGTATTTT
CDR3aa: CAISESSSGASTDTQYF
abundance: -
v_gene: TRBV10-3
j_gene: TRBJ2-3
d_gene: TRBD2

CDR3nt: TGTGCCACCAGCAGAGATTGGGCGAACACAGATACGCAGTATTTT
CDR3aa: CATSRDWANTDTQYF
abundance: -
v_gene: TRBV15
j_gene: TRBJ2-3
d_gene: -

CDR3nt: TGTGCCAGCAGCGGCGGTTTTGACAGTGGCTACACCTTC
CDR3aa: CASSGGFDSGYTF
abundance: -
v_gene: TRBV5-5
j_gene: TRBJ1-2
d_gene: -

CDR3nt: TGTGCCAGCAGCCGCGGGACTAGCGGGGGGGATCCCTACGAGCAGTACTTC
CDR3aa: CASSRGTSGGDPYEQYF
abundance: -
v_gene: TRBV7-9
j_gene: TRBJ2-7
d_gene: TRBD2

CDR3nt: TGTGCCAGCAGCCAAGCAATCAAGCAGTACTTC
CDR3aa: CASSQAIKQYF
abundance: -
v_gene: TRBV14
j_gene: TRBJ2-7
d_gene: -